This T cell receptor beta chain was obtained from a study of Graves' ophthalmopathy and Graves' hyperthyroidism. The study's findings and limits: The model forecast ophthalmopathy progression, reaching roughly 70% sensitivity and 72% to 80% specificity.

Ophthalmopathy in the donors was of moderate-to-severe activity, with CAS ≥3, NOSPECS ≥4 and duration under 3 months. Lactation, pregnancy, uncontrolled infections and other autoimmune diseases were all grounds for excluding patients. The authors diagnosed from clinical symptoms, serum thyroxine, TRAb, thyroid ultrasound and orbital computed tomography. Amplification of TCR beta CDR3 regions used RNA transcripts. The authors performed first-round RT-PCR with HTBI primers and then a second-round multiplex PCR. TCRdb passed the multiplex PCR reads through MiXCR, listing each CDR3 protein once. This sample yields around 340,000 distinct CDR3 sequences, of which roughly 17% are seen a single time; about 12% belongs to the top ten. About this clonotype: The antigen is unknown.

Trimming left V 5 bases short and J 7 bases short, with 27 bases between. The CDR3 has 17 residues. From germline, CDR1 is MGHRA and CDR2 YSYEKL. This TCR derives from an adult man with Graves' ophthalmopathy. Sequenced: peripheral blood. The chain recombines TRBV4-1 with TRBJ2-7; D may be TRBD1 (6 bases). The CDR3 region is CASSMTGIGRIRYEQYF. Written as DNA, the CDR3 is TGCGCCAGCAGCATGACAGGAATCGGTCGGATCCGGTATGAGCAGTACTTC.